The rows below give T cell receptor beta chains drawn from one sample of a study of control samples from healthy donors and cancer patients. Measured with immunoSEQ multiplex PCR; TCRdb has only the in-frame clones, and not every one. The sample holds about 18,000 clones, roughly 84% seen once. Sequencing was performed on PBMCs. These receptors all stem from a woman between 65 and 79 years old with lung cancer. Both conserved end residues are part of each CDR3. D genes are given only for firm matches.

D gene	J gene	V gene	CDR3 protein
TRBD1	TRBJ1-1	TRBV6-5	CASGRDRGNTEAFF
-	TRBJ2-3	TRBV9	CASSTQVGDSSQYF
-	TRBJ1-2	TRBV30	CAWSVTAGMGYGYTF
-	TRBJ1-2	TRBV2	CASTNLEASSGYGYTF
-	TRBJ1-1	TRBV18	CASSLNQGRTAEAFF
-	TRBJ1-1	TRBV18	CASSPWSTEVMNTEAFF
TRBD1	TRBJ1-2	TRBV7-2	CASSLGGQYPYGYTF
-	TRBJ2-6	TRBV7-3	CASSLRQVGSGANVLTF
TRBD1	TRBJ1-4	TRBV28	CASSPQPGQGWATNEKLFF
-	TRBJ1-5	TRBV27	CASNQQGSNQPQHF
-	TRBJ2-7	TRBV18	CASSPRDYEQYF
-	TRBJ2-7	TRBV28	CASSSDYEQYF
-	TRBJ1-1	TRBV19	CATTTGLNTEAFF
-	TRBJ2-2	TRBV7-8	CASSLAVEQGGRELFF
-	TRBJ2-6	TRBV5-4	CASRQKGGVMTSGANVLTF
-	TRBJ1-3	TRBV10-3	CAISMDRGGNTIYF
-	TRBJ2-2	TRBV5-1	CASSLTVLFNGELFF
-	TRBJ1-4	TRBV6-5	CASLKHFGPLEKLFF
-	TRBJ1-6	TRBV5-1	CASSLLTVGDSPLHF
-	TRBJ1-6	TRBV10-2	CASSDSGSPLHF
TRBD2	TRBJ2-7	TRBV27	CASNELAGEGEQYF
TRBD1	TRBJ2-5	TRBV28	CASSSGTGEDQETQYF
-	TRBJ2-5	TRBV18	CASSQQETQYF
TRBD2	TRBJ2-1	TRBV7-9	CASSRTSGNYNEQFF
-	TRBJ1-1	TRBV9	CASSVKGGTEAFF
-	TRBJ1-5	TRBV27	CASSSLGSGHQPQHF
-	TRBJ2-3	TRBV6-4	CASSDSPGTDTQYF
TRBD1	TRBJ1-2	TRBV2	CASSPGTGGGRGYTF
-	TRBJ1-4	TRBV29-1	CSVDEGFGEKLFF
-	TRBJ1-5	TRBV6-2/TRBV6-3	CASSPRYGGGGNQPQHF
TRBD2	TRBJ2-1	TRBV29-1	CSAYDRVGGGRTGNEQFF
TRBD2	TRBJ2-1	TRBV19	CASSVAGAWNEQFF
-	TRBJ1-2	TRBV2	CASTISTGSYTF
TRBD1	TRBJ1-1	TRBV29-1	CSVPGQGIWTEAFF
TRBD1	TRBJ2-1	TRBV7-9	CATYTRTGGHNEQFF
TRBD1	TRBJ1-1	TRBV30	CAYDRGSTEAFF
TRBD1	TRBJ1-2	TRBV6-6	CAGSQGASGYTF
-	TRBJ1-5	TRBV5-6	CASSGGGYSNQPQHF
-	TRBJ2-3	TRBV14	CASSWGLLPDTQYF
-	TRBJ1-2	TRBV28	CASSPAGFNYGYTF
-	TRBJ2-5	TRBV6-2/TRBV6-3	CASSRSGSQETQYF
-	TRBJ1-5	TRBV6-2/TRBV6-3	CASSYGQGGWPQHF
-	TRBJ2-5	TRBV20-1	CSASSAGYKETQYF
TRBD1	TRBJ2-7	TRBV30	CAWSTLPGQGAYEQYF
-	TRBJ2-7	TRBV6-5	CASRTRENNYEQYF
-	TRBJ2-1	TRBV5-5	CASTDREFSNEQFF
-	TRBJ2-7	TRBV6-2/TRBV6-3	CASSSGQGKAYEQYF
TRBD1	TRBJ1-1	TRBV30	CAWSLFRGRTEAFF